These 18 T cell receptor beta chains share one sample of origin, sequenced in a study of cytomegalovirus exposure and HLA in healthy donors. Use of 60 Vbeta and 13 Jbeta primers characterized the PCR. Repertoires were generated with immunoSEQ multiplex PCR, while TCRdb's copy carries only in-frame clones and drops some. This table has some 150,000 clones, 82% appearing once. The specimen sequenced was PBMCs. The receptors were gathered from a woman aged 45-60 years in good health and CMV-seropositive.

This clone was seen a few times. In DNA, the CDR3 is TGTGCCAGCAGCCCCCGGGGGGGGAGAAATCAGCCCCAGCATTTT. This codes for CASSPRGGRNQPQHF. The rearrangement uses TRBV7-8 and TRBJ1-5, with a tentative D call TRBD1 (5 bases). The V gene's germline CDR1 is SGHVS and CDR2 FQNEAQ. The CDR3 is 15 amino acids. V gave up 5 bases and J gave up 4 bases, with 15 bases separating them.

This clone was counted between two and nine times. The genes are TRBV6-1 and TRBJ1-1; D not certain. CDR1 is MNHNS and CDR2 is SASEGT in the germline V gene. This CDR3 has 12 amino acids. CDR3 amino acids: CSSAGGYTEAFF. CDR3 coding DNA: TGTTCCTCAGCTGGAGGTTACACTGAAGCTTTCTTT.

The genes are TRBV4-1 and TRBJ2-7; unclear D gene. Looked up from germline, CDR1 is MGHRA and CDR2 is YSYEKL. With 4 bases removed from V and 9 bases from J, the gap between germline ends came to 7 bases. This CDR3 has 10 residues. The CDR3, as DNA: TGCGCCAGCAGCCTCGGGTGGCAGTACTTC. It specifies CASSLGWQYF.

The gene calls are TRBV10-3 and TRBJ1-2; D perhaps matches TRBD1 (5 bases). The CDR3 extends over 17 amino acids. V was cut by 4 bases and J by 2 bases, with 20 bases left in between. Germline V gene sequence: CDR1 ENHRY, CDR2 SYGVKD. The CDR3 protein is CAISVTQGGPLNYGYTF. The CDR3 region has the DNA TGTGCCATCAGTGTCACCCAGGGAGGGCCCCTCAACTATGGCTACACCTTC.

The chain links TRBV20-1 to TRBJ1-6, with D maybe TRBD1 (6 bases). This CDR3 region has 11 residues. Germline lookup yields CDR1 DFQATT and CDR2 SNEGSKA (reference sequence). Trimming stripped 5 bases from V and 19 bases from J, with 18 bases between. The CDR3 DNA reads TGCAGTGCTGGGAGGGGTGACAGGCATCACTTT. Protein sequence: CSAGRGDRHHF.

The rearrangement links TRBV6-6 to TRBJ2-3; the match to TRBD2 covers 9 bases. Germline lookup yields CDR1 MNHNY and CDR2 SVGAGI (reference sequence). The CDR3 length is 15 residues. The junction had 9 bases not matched to a gene; V was cut back by 6 bases and J by 5 bases. The CDR3 nucleotides are TGTGCCAGCAGCTACCCCGCGGGGGGGCAAGATACGCAGTATTTT. It codes for CASSYPAGGQDTQYF.

The rearrangement joins TRBV7-9 to TRBJ2-6; D is perhaps TRBD1 (6 bases). V was trimmed by 4 bases and J by 19 bases, leaving 17 bases between them. This CDR3 spans 12 amino acids. Per germline, CDR1 SEHNR and CDR2 FQNEAQ (reference sequence). This chain's CDR3 is CASSSQDRAGTF. The DNA of the CDR3 is TGTGCCAGCAGCTCCCAGGACAGAGCAGGAACTTTC.

V gene TRBV15 combines with J gene TRBJ1-1; no firm D call. Germline lookup yields CDR1 LNHNV and CDR2 YYDKDF (reference sequence). The CDR3 extends over 12 amino acids. Trimming shortened V by 4 bases and J by 3 bases, and 6 bases separated the two germline ends. The CDR3 reads CATSMLYTEAFF. The CDR3 DNA is TGTGCCACCAGCATGCTATACACTGAAGCTTTCTTT. Full variable domain (missing parts from reference TRBV15 and TRBJ1-1): DAMVIQNPRYQVTQFGKPVTLSCSQTLNHNVMYWYQQKSSQAPKLLFHYYDKDFNNEADTPDNFQSRRPNTSFCFLDIRSPGLGDTAMYLCATSMLYTEAFFGQGTRLTVV.

This chain links TRBV27 with TRBJ2-1, with unresolved D. Deletions cut 6 bases from V and 9 bases from J, with 21 bases between. Germline V lookup: CDR1 MNHEY, CDR2 SMNVEV (reference sequence). The length of the CDR3 is 15 residues. CDR3 sequence (DNA): TGTGCCAGCAGGGATCTATCGGGTCCGGTTTCTGAGCAGTTCTTC. This gives the protein CASRDLSGPVSEQFF.

J is TRBJ1-1 and V is TRBV16, with D perhaps TRBD1 (6 bases). CDR3 length: 15 amino acids. Germline CDR1 and CDR2: KGHSY and FQNENV. Trimming took 1 base from V and 7 from J, leaving 16 bases between them. CDR3: CASSQFLGAGLEAFF. CDR3 coding DNA: TGTGCCAGCAGCCAATTTTTGGGGGCTGGCCTTGAAGCTTTCTTT.

The chain employs TRBV7-8 and TRBJ2-2; TRBD1 matches 9 bases. The CDR3 sequence is 18 residues long. CDR1 is SGHVS and CDR2 is FQNEAQ in the germline V gene. The J segment lost 2 bases and the V segment lost 1 base, leaving 8 bases of the junction unmatched. The CDR3 sequence: CASSLGLRDRANTGELFF. The DNA of the CDR3 is TGTGCCAGCAGCTTAGGCTTACGGGACAGGGCTAACACCGGGGAGCTGTTTTTT.

The chain links TRBV6-6 to TRBJ1-6; tentative D call: TRBD1 (5 bases). The CDR3 is made up of 15 amino acids. In germline, CDR1 is MNHNY, CDR2 SVGAGI (reference sequence). V lost 5 bases, J lost 12 bases, and 20 bases lay in between. CDR3 sequence reads: CASSPPLVFGGPLHF. CDR3 nucleotides: TGTGCCAGCAGTCCGCCGTTAGTGTTCGGGGGACCCCTCCACTTT.

This chain links TRBV5-8 with TRBJ2-5, with unresolved D. Germline V gene data show CDR1 as SGHTS and CDR2 as YDEGEE. The CDR3 has 13 amino acids. V gave up 5 bases and J gave up 1 base, with 9 bases separating them. The CDR3 protein is CASRLTGQETQYF. CDR3 coding DNA: TGTGCCAGCAGGCTGACGGGCCAAGAGACCCAGTACTTC.

The rearrangement links TRBV28 to TRBJ2-2; 9 bases are a match to TRBD1. The CDR3 spans 16 residues. CDR1 is MDHEN, CDR2 SYDVKM, per germline. The V gene end was trimmed by 5 bases and the J gene end by 3 bases; junction bases not matched to a gene: 7. In nucleotides, the CDR3 is TGTGCCAGCAGTCCTCGGACAGGGGAAGACACCGGGGAGCTGTTTTTT. Translation gives CASSPRTGEDTGELFF.

The V call is TRBV30, the J call TRBJ2-7; 7 nucleotides line up with TRBD1. Unmatched junction bases numbered 4, after V lost 0 bases and J lost 2 bases. Germline V gene data show CDR1 as GTSNPN and CDR2 as SVGIG (reference sequence). The CDR3 covers 14 residues. The CDR3 is CAWSVSTGAYEQYF. The CDR3, as DNA: TGTGCCTGGAGTGTCTCTACAGGGGCCTACGAGCAGTACTTC.

The chain couples TRBV6-6 to TRBJ1-5, with D perhaps TRBD1 (5 bases). Germline CDR1 MNHNY, CDR2 SVGAGI (reference sequence). V lost 6 bases, J lost 9 bases, and 9 bases lay in between. This CDR3 has 11 residues. The CDR3 loop is CASRGGGPQHF. As DNA, the CDR3 is TGTGCCAGCAGGGGGGGAGGGCCCCAGCATTTT.

This sequence joins TRBV5-5 and TRBJ2-7, with TRBD1 identical over 9 bases. Germline CDR1 SGHKS, CDR2 YYEKEE (reference sequence). Germline trimming cut 0 bases from V and 7 bases from J; bases unmatched to any gene: 2. This CDR3 is built from 13 residues. CDR3 protein: CASSLGTGEEQYF. Written as DNA, the CDR3 is TGTGCCAGCAGCTTGGGGACAGGGGAAGAGCAGTACTTC.

The chain has TRBV29-1 and TRBJ2-6; D is possibly TRBD1 (6 bases). The CDR3 spans 14 residues. Germline CDR1 and CDR2: SQVTM and ANQGSEA. Deletions cut 6 bases from V and 0 bases from J, with 9 bases between. The CDR3 coding sequence is TGCAGCGTCCTGACAGGCTCTGGGGCCAACGTCCTGACTTTC. Protein: CSVLTGSGANVLTF.